This T cell receptor beta chain is from a study of cytomegalovirus exposure and HLA in healthy donors. The PCR was carried out with 60 Vbeta primers and 13 Jbeta primers. The assay was immunoSEQ multiplex PCR, and TCRdb's table has in-frame clones only and misses some. The table has roughly 180,000 clones, about four fifths seen once. V was pared by 1 base and J by 3 bases, with 8 bases between. This CDR3 comprises 15 residues. CDR1 and CDR2 (germline): SGHKS, YYEKEE (reference sequence). What was sequenced was PBMCs. This clonotype was sampled from a man between 25 and 39 years old in good health and CMV-seronegative. The chain combines TRBV5-5 with TRBJ2-6, with TRBD1 as a possible D gene (5 bases). The CDR3 loop is CASSLQGSGANVLTF. The CDR3 DNA reads TGTGCCAGCAGCTTGCAGGGAAGTGGGGCCAACGTCCTGACTTTC.